The 16 T cell receptor beta chains below come from one sample, sequenced in a study of cytomegalovirus exposure and HLA in healthy donors. PCR involved 60 Vbeta and 13 Jbeta primers. Measured with immunoSEQ multiplex PCR; TCRdb has only the in-frame clones, and not every one. The sample has under 200,000 clones; more than 75% are singletons. The sample consisted of PBMCs. The origin of the receptors is a young woman in good health and CMV-seronegative.

The V call is TRBV5-1, the J call TRBJ1-3; 7 bases map to TRBD1. The CDR3 covers 17 residues. Unmatched junction bases numbered 6, after V lost 0 bases and J lost 0 bases. Per germline, CDR1 SGHRS and CDR2 YFSETQ. The CDR3 here is CASSLGYRDSSGNTIYF. CDR3 in DNA: TGCGCCAGCAGCTTGGGGTACCGGGACAGCTCTGGAAACACCATATATTTT.

V usage is TRBV27 and J usage is TRBJ1-6; 10 positions agree with TRBD1. CDR3 length equals 16 residues. Unmatched junction bases numbered 8, after V lost 6 bases and J lost 6 bases. Per the germline V gene, CDR1 is MNHEY and CDR2 is SMNVEV (reference sequence). The CDR3 loop reads CASSLGGQGGNSPLHF. As DNA, the CDR3 is TGTGCCAGCAGCTTAGGAGGACAGGGGGGTAATTCACCCCTCCACTTT.

The CDR3 DNA reads TGCGCCAGCAGGGTTATAGCGGGGGACTCCTACAATGAGCAGTTCTTC. Its translation: CASRVIAGDSYNEQFF. The chain links TRBV5-1 to TRBJ2-1; 9 bases fit TRBD2. This CDR3 comprises 16 residues. V shed 5 bases, J shed 0 bases, and the junction held 6 bases outside the gene matches. Germline V gives CDR1 SGHRS, CDR2 YFSETQ.

The V and J genes are TRBV5-1 and TRBJ2-2; 10 bases map to TRBD1. Germline V lookup: CDR1 SGHRS, CDR2 YFSETQ. The CDR3 runs to 17 residues. J was trimmed by 4 bases and V by 2 bases; bases with no gene match: 8. The CDR3, as DNA: TGCGCCAGCAGCTTAAACCGGGACAGGGGTCCCACCGGGGAGCTGTTTTTT. It translates to CASSLNRDRGPTGELFF.

This rearrangement joins TRBV10-3 to TRBJ1-2, with a possible D match to TRBD1 (6 bases). Germline lookup yields CDR1 ENHRY and CDR2 SYGVKD. This CDR3 is 12 amino acids long. V lost 8 bases, J lost 3 bases, and 10 bases lay in between. The CDR3 DNA sequence: TGTGCCATCGGGAGGGGGGACTATGGCTACACCTTC. As protein: CAIGRGDYGYTF.

The chain is built from TRBV7-2 and TRBJ2-2, with a weak D call TRBD2 (6 bases). V was cut by 2 bases and J by 2 bases, with 12 bases left in between. The CDR3 extends over 16 amino acids. Germline assignment: CDR1 SGHTA and CDR2 FQGNSA. Here the CDR3 DNA reads TGTGCCAGCAGCTTAAGGACGGGACTTAACACCGGGGAGCTGTTTTTT. Amino acids: CASSLRTGLNTGELFF.

This clone was observed once. The chain is built from TRBV4-2 and TRBJ1-5; D is possibly TRBD1 (6 bases). Germline V gives CDR1 LGHNA, CDR2 YNFKEQ. V was trimmed by 1 base and J by 0 bases, leaving 7 bases between them. CDR3 length equals 15 residues. Here the CDR3 reads CASSQATGSNQPQHF. The DNA of the CDR3 is TGTGCCAGCAGCCAAGCGACAGGTAGCAATCAGCCCCAGCATTTT.

This clone was recorded once. The J gene is TRBJ2-3, the V gene TRBV7-6; 8 nucleotides agree with TRBD2. Germline-derived CDR1 and CDR2 are SGHVS and FNYEAQ. CDR3 size: 15 residues. With V trimmed by 3 bases and J by 5 bases, 7 bases remained unmatched. This chain's CDR3 is CASSFGGGLVDTQYF. The CDR3, as DNA: TGTGCCAGCAGCTTTGGCGGGGGGCTGGTAGATACGCAGTATTTT.

The V and J genes are TRBV13 and TRBJ2-5; 10 bases map to TRBD2. This CDR3 region has 14 residues. In germline, CDR1 is PRHDT, CDR2 FYEKMQ (reference sequence). V lost 8 bases to trimming and J lost 11 bases; unmatched junction nucleotides: 14. CDR3 protein: CASWEAGGPGEQYF. As DNA, the CDR3 is TGTGCCAGCTGGGAAGCGGGAGGGCCTGGGGAGCAGTACTTC.

The chain joins TRBV6-5 to TRBJ1-1; D may be TRBD1 (5 bases). CDR1 is MNHEY, CDR2 SVGAGI, per germline. Trimming shortened V by 0 bases and J by 2 bases, and 13 bases separated the two germline ends. CDR3 length: 16 residues. Written as DNA, the CDR3 is TGTGCCAGCAGTTACTCAACGGTTCAGGGCAACACTGAAGCTTTCTTT. Its translation is CASSYSTVQGNTEAFF.

J is TRBJ2-3 and V is TRBV9; 9 nucleotides line up with TRBD2. The V gene's germline CDR1 is SGDLS and CDR2 YYNGEE. J was trimmed by 7 bases and V by 1 base; bases with no gene match: 7. The CDR3 contains 15 residues. CDR3 bases: TGTGCCAGCAGCGTATTTAGCGGGAGAGGGAATACGCAGTATTTT. Translating gives CASSVFSGRGNTQYF. Complete variable domain (other parts from reference TRBV9 and TRBJ2-3): DSGVTQTPKHLITATGQRVTLRCSPRSGDLSVYWYQQSLDQGLQFLIQYYNGEERAKGNILERFSAQQFPDLHSELNLSSLELGDSALYFCASSVFSGRGNTQYFGPGTRLTVL.

The gene calls are TRBV6-5 and TRBJ1-1; no clear D. V shed 0 bases and J shed 5 bases, with 16 bases lying between them. Germline V gene lookup returns CDR1 MNHEY and CDR2 SVGAGI. The CDR3 totals 16 residues. The DNA of the CDR3 is TGTGCCAGCAGTTACTCGCCGGGAACGGGCGGGACTGAAGCTTTCTTT. Translated: CASSYSPGTGGTEAFF.

This chain links TRBV28 with TRBJ2-7; TRBD2 might be the D (6 bases). Looked up from germline, CDR1 is MDHEN and CDR2 is SYDVKM. V gave up 8 bases and J gave up 3 bases, with 17 bases separating them. The CDR3 sequence is 14 residues long. CDR3 sequence: CASQVGTPFYEQYF. The DNA for the CDR3 is TGTGCCAGCCAGGTGGGGACTCCTTTCTACGAGCAGTACTTC.

The V call is TRBV27, the J call TRBJ2-1; TRBD2 matches at 10 bases. J lost 6 bases, V lost 5 bases, and 7 bases had no gene match. Looked up from germline, CDR1 is MNHEY and CDR2 is SMNVEV (reference sequence). The CDR3 loop spans 15 amino acids. The CDR3 loop reads CASSPLAGNVNEQFF. As DNA, the CDR3 is TGTGCCAGCAGTCCACTAGCGGGAAATGTCAATGAGCAGTTCTTC.

The CDR3 DNA reads as TGTGCCAGCAGTTCTCCGGGACAGCTTAACTATGGCTACACCTTC. Its protein is CASSSPGQLNYGYTF. V usage is TRBV27 and J usage is TRBJ1-2, with TRBD1 identical over 7 bases. CDR3 length equals 15 residues. With V trimmed by 4 bases and J by 1 base, 6 bases remained unmatched. The germline CDR1 and CDR2 sequences are MNHEY and SMNVEV (reference sequence).

This chain connects TRBV21-1 to TRBJ1-1; no DNA check was done on the table's D call, TRBD1. TRBV21-1 constitutes a pseudogene. The CDR3 is 16 amino acids. DNA for the CDR3: TGTGCCAGCAGTACCCGGGACAGGGGCAAGAACACTGAAGCTTTCTTT. Its protein is CASSTRDRGKNTEAFF.